This entry lists 10 T cell receptor beta chains sequenced from one sample in a study of T cells after yellow fever vaccination. TCRdb itself ran the 5' RACE reads through MiXCR, one entry per CDR3 protein. The table includes 15,000 or so distinct CDR3 sequences, less than 7.5% detected once. Here the sequenced sample was PBMCs, either bulk or a sorted T-cell subset (CD4+, CD8+, memory, or dextramer-sorted; not recorded which), taken on the day of the yellow fever booster vaccination. The receptor set was obtained from a man younger than 30 who received the YFV17D yellow fever vaccine.

By sample share, this clonotype is medium-sized (0.01 to 0.1%). CDR3 DNA sequence: TGCAGCGCCTACAGGGGAGGTGAAGCTTTCTTT. This sequence encodes CSAYRGGEAFF. V usage is TRBV29-1 and J usage is TRBJ1-1; 7 positions match TRBD1. The CDR3 has 11 amino acids. Germline CDR1 and CDR2: SQVTM and ANQGSEA. V shed 7 bases, J shed 7 bases, and the junction held 6 bases outside the gene matches.

The sample holds many counts of this clonotype. This sequence joins TRBV5-1 and TRBJ1-4, with D tentatively TRBD1 (5 bases). V was shortened by 0 bases and J by 12 bases, with 15 bases between the two germline ends. The CDR3 sequence is 14 residues long. The germline V gene encodes CDR1 SGHRS and CDR2 YFSETQ. The CDR3 protein is CASSLAMYGGELFF. The CDR3 coding sequence is TGCGCCAGCAGCTTGGCAATGTATGGGGGAGAACTGTTTTTT.

The genes are TRBV7-2 and TRBJ2-1; the match to TRBD2 covers 8 bases. Looked up from germline, CDR1 is SGHTA and CDR2 is FQGNSA. This CDR3 contains 15 residues. The V gene end was trimmed by 5 bases and the J gene end by 10 bases; junction bases not matched to a gene: 13. CDR3 sequence (DNA): TGTGCCAGCAGCCTAACCCTTGCGGGGGGTCGAGAGCAGTTCTTC. It yields the protein CASSLTLAGGREQFF.

This clonotype was counted ten times or more. The CDR3 is CSASRRYNEQFF. CDR3 bases: TGCAGTGCTAGCAGGCGGTACAATGAGCAGTTCTTC. The rearrangement uses TRBV20-1 and TRBJ2-1; D uncertain. V was cut by 3 bases and J by 4 bases, with 7 bases left in between. Germline V gives CDR1 DFQATT, CDR2 SNEGSKA (reference sequence). The CDR3 has 12 amino acids.

Many counts were recorded for this clonotype. The chain joins TRBV24-1 to TRBJ2-2; the match to TRBD1 covers 7 bases. CDR3 length: 16 residues. The germline gives CDR1 KGHDR, CDR2 SFDVKD. The V and J ends lost 0 bases and 4 bases, in that order; junction bases with no gene match: 4. The CDR3 DNA sequence: TGTGCCACCAGTGATTTGCGGCAGGGGGTCACCGGGGAGCTGTTTTTT. Its translation: CATSDLRQGVTGELFF.

This clonotype occurred many times. The V gene is TRBV27, the J gene TRBJ1-4, with a possible D match to TRBD1 (6 bases). Between the trimmed V and J ends, which lost 2 bases and 6 bases, there was a span of 13 bases. Germline CDR1 is MNHEY and CDR2 is SMNVEV (reference sequence). The CDR3 covers 15 residues. In nucleotides, the CDR3 is TGTGCCAGCAGTTTACAACAGGGTCCCTATGAAAAACTGTTTTTT. It specifies CASSLQQGPYEKLFF.

By share, this clonotype counts as medium-sized. At one end the junction does not follow the germline gene, possibly because of a read error. The genes are TRBV7-7 and TRBJ2-2; TRBD1 or TRBD2 may be the D gene (5 bases each). Germline values: CDR1 SSHAT, CDR2 FNYEAQ (reference sequence). This CDR3 region has 13 residues. The CDR3 DNA sequence: TGTGCTAGCAGCCAAGGGACGCCCGGGGAGCTGTTTTTT. Its protein product is CASSQGTPGELFF.

This clonotype ranks as medium-sized. The rearrangement joins TRBV20-1 to TRBJ2-5; D unclear. Trimming took off 0 bases at V and 2 bases at J, with 10 bases between the two ends. The CDR3 loop spans 14 amino acids. Germline V gene lookup returns CDR1 DFQATT and CDR2 SNEGSKA (reference sequence). CDR3 nucleotides: TGCAGTGCTAGAGAAGGATTATTACAAGAGACCCAGTACTTC. Translating it yields CSAREGLLQETQYF.

This clonotype came up many times. This chain links TRBV20-1 with TRBJ2-3, with D tentatively TRBD2 (6 bases). The CDR3 runs to 15 residues. Germline V gene sequence: CDR1 DFQATT, CDR2 SNEGSKA (reference sequence). V was shortened by 6 bases and J by 0 bases, with 16 bases between the two germline ends. The CDR3 loop is CSAQRGMQSTDTQYF. In DNA, the CDR3 is TGCAGTGCCCAACGGGGGATGCAGAGCACAGATACGCAGTATTTT.

The table lists this clonotype with many counts. V and J are TRBV5-4 and TRBJ1-6; no reliable D call. This CDR3 has 15 amino acids. Germline V gene data show CDR1 as SGHNT and CDR2 as YYREEE (reference sequence). Trimming stripped 0 bases from V and 7 bases from J, with 11 bases between. DNA for the CDR3: TGTGCCAGCAGCTTGGCAAGGAGACACAATTCACCCCTCCACTTT. Residues: CASSLARRHNSPLHF.